These 10 T cell receptor beta chains were sequenced from one sample in a study of T cells after posttransplantation cyclophosphamide. Sequencing used immunoSEQ multiplex PCR; TCRdb keeps in-frame clones, though not all of them. Altogether about 1,700 clones are present, about 83% being singletons, with the ten largest covering roughly 10%. Sequencing used CD8+ T cells sorted from bone marrow. These receptors all come from a woman aged 45-59 years in good health and a related stem cell transplant donor.

The chain couples TRBV12-5 to TRBJ2-1; 7 bases align to TRBD1. CDR3 length: 18 residues. The germline gives CDR1 LGHNT, CDR2 FRNRAP. The junction had 15 bases not matched to a gene; V was cut back by 1 base and J by 6 bases. Here the CDR3 reads CASGLAALTGTDANEQFF. CDR3 coding DNA: TGTGCTAGTGGTTTGGCCGCCTTGACCGGGACAGACGCCAATGAGCAGTTCTTC.

In its sample, this clone ranks as large. The germline gene is not matched at one end of the junction; a read error may be the cause. The chain recombines TRBV27 with TRBJ2-7; TRBD1 matches 8 bases. The CDR3 contains 16 residues. Germline V gene data show CDR1 as MNHEY and CDR2 as SMNVEV (reference sequence). The DNA for the CDR3 is TGTGCCAGCACACCAGGCAGGGGGCAGATCTCCGACGAGCAGTACTTC. It specifies CASTPGRGQISDEQYF.

The chain carries TRBV2 and TRBJ2-7, with D unclear. The germline CDR1 and CDR2 sequences are SNHLY and FYNNEI. The CDR3 runs to 12 residues. Trimming removed 4 bases at V and 2 bases at J, with 6 bases between. The CDR3 sequence: CASSGLTYEQYF. The CDR3 DNA is TGTGCCAGCAGTGGGCTGACCTACGAGCAGTACTTC.

A remark on this clone: The same CDR3 arises from other DNA sequences in this sample as well. V and J are TRBV6-5 and TRBJ2-7; the match to TRBD2 covers 7 bases. This CDR3 has 14 residues. V dropped 2 bases and J dropped 3; count of bases not matched to a gene: 4. Germline CDR1 reads MNHEY; CDR2 reads SVGAGI. The CDR3 region is CASSYGGGGYEQYF. The CDR3 DNA reads as TGTGCCAGCAGTTACGGGGGGGGAGGCTACGAGCAGTACTTC.

V gene TRBV11-2 combines with J gene TRBJ2-1; D is unresolved. Germline V CDR1 and CDR2: SGHAT, FQNNGV. This CDR3 contains 12 residues. The V and J ends lost 1 base and 6 bases respectively, with 4 bases between them. The CDR3 DNA reads as TGTGCCAGCAGCTTAGCGAGCAATGAGCAGTTCTTC. As protein: CASSLASNEQFF.

The V call is TRBV28, the J call TRBJ2-1; 12 nucleotides match TRBD2. The CDR3 length is 19 residues. After removal of 2 bases from V and 7 bases from J, the junction contained 15 bases not matched to a gene. The V gene's germline CDR1 is MDHEN and CDR2 SYDVKM. The CDR3 nucleotides are TGTGCCAGCAGTTTAGGTGGGGCTAGCGGGAGGGCCGTCGGGAATGAGCAGTTCTTC. Amino acid sequence: CASSLGGASGRAVGNEQFF.

This clone turned up a few times. This CDR3 is also generated by other DNA sequences in the sample. CDR3 nucleotides: TGCGCCAGCAGCTTGGGACAGGGGGCGTGGGAGACCCAGTACTTC. It codes for CASSLGQGAWETQYF. This chain uses TRBV5-1 with TRBJ2-5, with 10 bases identical to TRBD1. Germline CDR1 SGHRS, CDR2 YFSETQ. J gave up 5 bases and V 0 bases, and 4 bases lay outside the gene matches. The CDR3 has 15 residues. Together with reference TRBV5-1 and TRBJ2-5, the CDR3 gives the full variable domain: KAGVTQTPRYLIKTRGQQVTLSCSPISGHRSVSWYQQTPGQGLQFLFEYFSETQRNKGNFPGRFSGRQFSNSRSEMNVSTLELGDSALYLCASSLGQGAWETQYFGPGTRLLVL.

The genes are TRBV7-8 and TRBJ2-2; 10 nucleotides line up with TRBD1. The CDR3 sequence is 16 residues long. V shed 5 bases, J shed 5 bases, and the junction held 8 bases outside the gene matches. Germline-derived CDR1 and CDR2 are SGHVS and FQNEAQ. The CDR3 sequence is CASSPGTGVWTGELFF. For the CDR3, the DNA is TGTGCCAGCAGCCCCGGGACAGGGGTTTGGACCGGGGAGCTGTTTTTT.

The chain carries TRBV9 and TRBJ2-1; 8 nucleotides agree with TRBD2. Germline V CDR1 and CDR2: SGDLS, YYNGEE. The CDR3 runs 16 residues. J was trimmed by 0 bases and V by 4 bases; bases with no gene match: 6. CDR3 nucleotides: TGTGCCAGCAGCCTGATCGGGACTAGCTCCTACAATGAGCAGTTCTTC. Translated, it gives CASSLIGTSSYNEQFF.

The V gene is TRBV19, the J gene TRBJ2-2, with D uncertain. This CDR3 region has 13 residues. Germline lookup yields CDR1 LNHDA and CDR2 SQIVND (reference sequence). The V end was cut by 5 bases, the J end by 6 bases, with 10 bases between. The CDR3 loop reads CASSDIGAGELFF. CDR3 bases: TGTGCCAGTAGTGACATCGGCGCCGGGGAGCTGTTTTTT.